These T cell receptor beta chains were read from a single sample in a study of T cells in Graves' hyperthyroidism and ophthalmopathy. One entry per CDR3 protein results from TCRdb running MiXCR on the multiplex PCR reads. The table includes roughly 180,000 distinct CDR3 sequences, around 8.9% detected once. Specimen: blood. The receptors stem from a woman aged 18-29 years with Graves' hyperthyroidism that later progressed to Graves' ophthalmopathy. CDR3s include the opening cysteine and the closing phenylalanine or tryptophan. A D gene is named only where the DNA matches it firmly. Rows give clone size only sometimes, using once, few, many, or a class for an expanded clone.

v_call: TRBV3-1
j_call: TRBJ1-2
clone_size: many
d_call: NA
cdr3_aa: CASSRQTNSANYGYTF
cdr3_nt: TGTGCCAGCAGCCGACAAACTAACAGCGCTAACTATGGCTACACCTTC

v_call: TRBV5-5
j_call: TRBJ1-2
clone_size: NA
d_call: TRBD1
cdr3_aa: CASSLAVRGPENYGYTF
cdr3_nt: TGTGCCAGCAGCTTGGCCGTCAGGGGGCCTGAGAACTATGGCTACACCTTC

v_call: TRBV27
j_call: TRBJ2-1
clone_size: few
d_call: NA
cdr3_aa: CASSFSDTGEQFF
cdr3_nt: TGTGCCAGCAGTTTTTCAGACACAGGTGAGCAGTTCTTC

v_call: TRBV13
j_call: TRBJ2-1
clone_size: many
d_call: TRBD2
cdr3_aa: CASSLVLAGENEQFF
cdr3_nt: TGTGCCAGCAGCTTAGTACTAGCGGGAGAAAATGAGCAGTTCTTC

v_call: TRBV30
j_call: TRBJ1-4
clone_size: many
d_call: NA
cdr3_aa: CAWGGGRDEKLFF
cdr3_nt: TGTGCCTGGGGCGGGGGCCGAGATGAAAAACTGTTTTTT

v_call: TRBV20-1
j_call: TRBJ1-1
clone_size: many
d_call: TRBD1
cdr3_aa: CSARGKTGDIQNTEAFF
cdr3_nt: TGCAGTGCTAGAGGAAAAACAGGGGACATACAGAACACTGAAGCTTTCTTT

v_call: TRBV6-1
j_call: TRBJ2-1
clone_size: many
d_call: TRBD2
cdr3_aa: CASSSGTRSYNEQFF
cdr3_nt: TGTGCCAGCAGTTCTGGGACTAGGTCCTACAATGAGCAGTTCTTC

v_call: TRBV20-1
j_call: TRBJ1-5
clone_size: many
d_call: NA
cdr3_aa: CSARNAGDGQPQHF
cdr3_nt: TGCAGTGCTAGAAACGCTGGGGATGGTCAGCCCCAGCATTTT

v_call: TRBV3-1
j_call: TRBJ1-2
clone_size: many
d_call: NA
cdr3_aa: CASSQDQGRASGYTF
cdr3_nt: TGTGCCAGCAGCCAAGATCAGGGTCGTGCGTCCGGCTACACCTTC

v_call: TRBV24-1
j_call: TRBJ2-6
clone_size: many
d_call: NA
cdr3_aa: CATSAGPGANVLTF
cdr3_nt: TGTGCCACCAGCGCGGGACCTGGGGCCAACGTCCTGACTTTC

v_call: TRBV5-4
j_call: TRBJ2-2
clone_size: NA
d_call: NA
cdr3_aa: CASSLGDVTGELFF
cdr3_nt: TGTGCCAGCAGCTTGGGGGACGTTACCGGGGAGCTGTTTTTT

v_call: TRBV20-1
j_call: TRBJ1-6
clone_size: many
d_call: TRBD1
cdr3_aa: CSAQGGVTGHSPLHF
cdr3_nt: TGCAGTGCTCAAGGAGGCGTGACAGGGCACTCACCCCTCCACTTT

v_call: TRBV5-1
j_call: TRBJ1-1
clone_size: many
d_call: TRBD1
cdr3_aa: CASSLQGQGSVEAFF
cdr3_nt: TGCGCCAGCAGCCTCCAGGGACAGGGGAGTGTTGAAGCTTTCTTT

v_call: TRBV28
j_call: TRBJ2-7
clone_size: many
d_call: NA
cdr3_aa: CASTYGRASPEQYF
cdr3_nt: TGTGCCAGCACCTACGGCAGGGCCTCCCCCGAGCAGTACTTC

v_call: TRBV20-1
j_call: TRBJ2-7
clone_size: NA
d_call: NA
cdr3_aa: CSARDPLSYEQYF
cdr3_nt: TGCAGTGCTAGGGACCCTCTCTCCTACGAGCAGTACTTC

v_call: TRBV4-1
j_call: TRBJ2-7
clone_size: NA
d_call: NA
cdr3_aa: CASSQGTHNSYEQYF
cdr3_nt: TGCGCCAGCAGCCAAGGTACTCACAACTCCTACGAGCAGTACTTC

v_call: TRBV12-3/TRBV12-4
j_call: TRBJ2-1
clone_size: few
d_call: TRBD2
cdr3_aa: CASSFPSGRASNEQFF
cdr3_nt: TGTGCCAGCAGTTTCCCTAGCGGGAGGGCCTCCAATGAGCAGTTCTTC

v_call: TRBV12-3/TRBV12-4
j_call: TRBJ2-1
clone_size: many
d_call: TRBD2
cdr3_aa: CASTWSGLAGVGEQFF
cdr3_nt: TGTGCCAGCACCTGGTCGGGACTAGCGGGAGTAGGGGAGCAGTTCTTC

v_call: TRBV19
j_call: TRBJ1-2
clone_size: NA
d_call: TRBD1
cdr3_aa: CASNTRTGLNYGYTF
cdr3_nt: TGTGCCAGTAACACACGGACAGGCCTCAACTATGGCTACACCTTC

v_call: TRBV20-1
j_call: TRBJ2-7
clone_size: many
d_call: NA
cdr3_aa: CSARDKNPFASEQYF
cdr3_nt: TGCAGTGCTAGAGACAAAAATCCATTTGCGAGCGAGCAGTACTTC

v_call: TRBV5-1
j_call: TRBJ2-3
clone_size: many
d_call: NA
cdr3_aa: CASSLTHTDTQYF
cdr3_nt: TGCGCCAGCAGCCTAACCCACACAGATACGCAGTATTTT

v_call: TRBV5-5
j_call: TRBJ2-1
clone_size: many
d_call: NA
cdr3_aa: CASSFEQGYYNEQFF
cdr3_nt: TGTGCCAGCAGCTTCGAGCAGGGGTACTACAATGAGCAGTTCTTC

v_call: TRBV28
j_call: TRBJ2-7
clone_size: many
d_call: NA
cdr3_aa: CASRAFDSYEQYF
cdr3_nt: TGTGCCAGCAGGGCGTTCGACTCCTACGAGCAGTACTTC

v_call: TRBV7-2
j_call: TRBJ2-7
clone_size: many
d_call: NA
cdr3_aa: CASSLVSENFYEQYF
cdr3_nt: TGTGCCAGCAGCTTAGTGAGCGAAAACTTTTACGAGCAGTACTTC

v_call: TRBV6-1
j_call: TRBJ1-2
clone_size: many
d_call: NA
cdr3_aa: CASSSGANYGYTF
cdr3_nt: TGTGCCAGCAGTTCCGGGGCAAACTATGGCTACACCTTC

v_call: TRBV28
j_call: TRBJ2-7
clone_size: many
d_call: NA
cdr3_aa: CASSFSDYEQYF
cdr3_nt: TGTGCCAGCAGTTTCTCCGACTACGAGCAGTACTTC

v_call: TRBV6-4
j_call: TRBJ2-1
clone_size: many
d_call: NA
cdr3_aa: CASSEGGAENEQFF
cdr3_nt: TGTGCCAGCAGTGAAGGCGGGGCAGAAAATGAGCAGTTCTTC

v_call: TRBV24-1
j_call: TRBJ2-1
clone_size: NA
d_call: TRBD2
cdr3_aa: CATSDSGTKAYNEQFF
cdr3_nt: TGTGCCACCAGTGATTCCGGGACTAAGGCTTACAATGAGCAGTTCTTC

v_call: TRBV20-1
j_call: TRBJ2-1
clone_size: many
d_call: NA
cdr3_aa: CSARKPPTPNEQFF
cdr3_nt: TGCAGTGCTAGAAAACCACCGACGCCCAATGAGCAGTTCTTC

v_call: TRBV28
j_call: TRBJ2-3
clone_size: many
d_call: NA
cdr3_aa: CASSFPQGGRLDTQYF
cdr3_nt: TGTGCCAGCAGTTTCCCCCAGGGCGGTCGATTAGATACGCAGTATTTT

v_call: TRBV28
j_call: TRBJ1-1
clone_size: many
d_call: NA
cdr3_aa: CASSLYPKKTEPEAFF
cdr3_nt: TGTGCCAGCAGTCTTTACCCAAAGAAGACAGAACCAGAAGCTTTCTTT

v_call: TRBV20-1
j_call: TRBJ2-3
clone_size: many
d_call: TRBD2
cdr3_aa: CSAVTGGTDTQYF
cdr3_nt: TGCAGTGCTGTGACGGGAGGGACAGATACGCAGTATTTT

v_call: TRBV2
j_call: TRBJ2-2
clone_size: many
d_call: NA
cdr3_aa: CASKRTGNTGELFF
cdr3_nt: TGTGCCAGCAAGCGGACCGGGAACACCGGGGAGCTGTTTTTT

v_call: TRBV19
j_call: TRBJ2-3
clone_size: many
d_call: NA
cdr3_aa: CASSILSLASQTDTQYF
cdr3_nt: TGTGCCAGTAGTATACTCTCTCTGGCCTCGCAAACAGATACGCAGTATTTT

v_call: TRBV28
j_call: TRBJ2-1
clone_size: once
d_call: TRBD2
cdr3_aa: CASSPLRSGSSYNEQFF
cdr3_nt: TGTGCCAGCAGTCCTCTAAGGAGCGGGAGCTCCTACAATGAGCAGTTCTTC

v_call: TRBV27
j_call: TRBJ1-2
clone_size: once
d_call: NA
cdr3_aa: CASSFDNNYGYTF
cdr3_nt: TGTGCCAGCAGTTTTGACAACAACTATGGCTACACCTTC

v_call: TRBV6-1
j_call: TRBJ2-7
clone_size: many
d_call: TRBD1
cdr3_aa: CASPYGTGSPYEQYF
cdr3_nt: TGTGCCAGCCCTTATGGGACAGGGAGTCCCTACGAGCAGTACTTC

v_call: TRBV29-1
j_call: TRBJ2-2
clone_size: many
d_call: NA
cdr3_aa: CSVDGTGELFF
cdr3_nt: TGCAGCGTTGACGGGACCGGGGAGCTGTTTTTT

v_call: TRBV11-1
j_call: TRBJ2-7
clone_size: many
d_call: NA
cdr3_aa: CASSFRGSEMEQYF
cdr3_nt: TGTGCCAGCAGCTTTCGGGGGAGCGAGATGGAGCAGTACTTC

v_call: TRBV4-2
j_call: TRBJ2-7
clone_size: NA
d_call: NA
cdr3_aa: CASSQDQPGPYEQYF
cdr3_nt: TGTGCCAGCAGCCAAGATCAACCGGGCCCCTACGAGCAGTACTTC

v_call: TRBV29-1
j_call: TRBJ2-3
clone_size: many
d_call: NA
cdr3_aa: CSVETAWGTDTQYF
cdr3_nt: TGCAGCGTTGAGACGGCGTGGGGAACGGATACGCAGTATTTT

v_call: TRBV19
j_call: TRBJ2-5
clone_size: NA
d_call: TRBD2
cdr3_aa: CASSMFSGGSQETQYF
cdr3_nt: TGTGCCAGTAGTATGTTCAGCGGGGGGTCACAAGAGACCCAGTACTTC

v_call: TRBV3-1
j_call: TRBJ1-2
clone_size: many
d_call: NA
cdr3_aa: CASSFFGLNNYGYTF
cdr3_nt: TGTGCCAGCAGCTTTTTCGGACTTAACAACTATGGCTACACCTTC

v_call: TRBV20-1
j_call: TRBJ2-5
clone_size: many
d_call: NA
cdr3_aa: CSERAQETQYF
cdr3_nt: TGCAGTGAACGGGCCCAAGAGACCCAGTACTTC

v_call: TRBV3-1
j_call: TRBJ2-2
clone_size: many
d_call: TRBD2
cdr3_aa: CASSPGEGSGELFF
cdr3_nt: TGTGCCAGCAGTCCCGGGGAGGGATCCGGGGAGCTGTTTTTT

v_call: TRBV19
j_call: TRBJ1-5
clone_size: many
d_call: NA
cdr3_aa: CASSSTGSNQPQHF
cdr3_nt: TGTGCCAGTAGTTCGACAGGTAGCAATCAGCCCCAGCATTTT

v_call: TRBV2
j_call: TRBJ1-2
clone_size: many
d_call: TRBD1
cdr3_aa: CASSAPGTGLGYTF
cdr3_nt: TGTGCCAGCAGCGCCCCCGGGACAGGGCTTGGCTACACCTTC

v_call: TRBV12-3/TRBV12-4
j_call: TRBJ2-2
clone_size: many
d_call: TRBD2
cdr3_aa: CASSFGTSGGVNTGELFF
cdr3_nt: TGTGCCAGCAGTTTCGGGACTAGCGGGGGGGTAAACACCGGGGAGCTGTTTTTT

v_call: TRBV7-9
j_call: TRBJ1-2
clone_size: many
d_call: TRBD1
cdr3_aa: CASSSALRTGVIAGYTF
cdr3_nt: TGTGCCAGCAGCTCGGCCCTGAGGACAGGGGTCATTGCTGGCTACACCTTC

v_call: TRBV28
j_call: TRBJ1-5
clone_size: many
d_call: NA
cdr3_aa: CASSPIANQPQHF
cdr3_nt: TGTGCCAGCAGTCCCATAGCCAATCAGCCCCAGCATTTT

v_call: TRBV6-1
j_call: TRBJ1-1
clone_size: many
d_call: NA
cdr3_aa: CASKGREESTEAFF
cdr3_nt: TGTGCCAGCAAGGGCAGGGAGGAGAGCACTGAAGCTTTCTTT

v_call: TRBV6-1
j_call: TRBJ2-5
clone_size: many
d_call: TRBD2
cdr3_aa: CASSERGSGAGQETQYF
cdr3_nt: TGTGCCAGCAGTGAACGAGGCTCCGGAGCGGGGCAAGAGACCCAGTACTTC

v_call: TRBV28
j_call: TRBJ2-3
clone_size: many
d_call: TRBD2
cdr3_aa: CASSPGTSGGQYF
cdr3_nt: TGTGCCAGCAGTCCTGGGACTAGCGGGGGGCAGTATTTT

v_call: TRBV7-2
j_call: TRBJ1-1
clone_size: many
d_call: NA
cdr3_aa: CASRVAAGAFF
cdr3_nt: TGTGCCAGCAGGGTCGCGGCGGGGGCTTTCTTT

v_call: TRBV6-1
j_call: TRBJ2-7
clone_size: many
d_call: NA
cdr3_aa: CASRPQAAYEQYF
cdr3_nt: TGTGCCAGCAGACCCCAGGCGGCCTACGAGCAGTACTTC

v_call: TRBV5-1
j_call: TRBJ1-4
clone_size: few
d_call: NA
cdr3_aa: CASSLGSVSDEKLFF
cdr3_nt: TGCGCCAGCAGCTTGGGGTCAGTCAGTGATGAAAAACTGTTTTTT